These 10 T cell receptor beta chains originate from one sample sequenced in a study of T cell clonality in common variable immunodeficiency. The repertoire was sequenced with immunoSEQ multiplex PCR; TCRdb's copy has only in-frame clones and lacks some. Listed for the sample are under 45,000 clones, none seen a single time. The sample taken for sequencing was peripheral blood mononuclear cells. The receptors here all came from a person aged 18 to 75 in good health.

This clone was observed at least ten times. The CDR3 bases that were read are TGCGCCAGCAGCTTGGACGGGACAGGGGGTCAGCCC. The encoded protein is CASSLDGTGGQP. The full CDR3 is CASSLDGTGGQPQHF. The J gene is TRBJ1-5, the V gene TRBV5-1; 11 bases match TRBD1. The read ends 3 residues shy of where the CDR3 ends; the end is completed using the germline J gene. The CDR3 is made up of 15 amino acids. The junction had 2 bases not matched to a gene; V was cut back by 0 bases and J by 6 bases. The germline gives CDR1 SGHRS, CDR2 YFSETQ.

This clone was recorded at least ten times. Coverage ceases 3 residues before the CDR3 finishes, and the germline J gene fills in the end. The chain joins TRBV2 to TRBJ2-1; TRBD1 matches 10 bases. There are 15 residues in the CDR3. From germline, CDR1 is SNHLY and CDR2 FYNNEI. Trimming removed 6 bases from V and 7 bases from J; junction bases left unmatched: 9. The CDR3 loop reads CASRSRQGAYNEQFF. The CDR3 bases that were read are TGTGCCAGCAGATCCCGACAGGGGGCGTATAATGAG.

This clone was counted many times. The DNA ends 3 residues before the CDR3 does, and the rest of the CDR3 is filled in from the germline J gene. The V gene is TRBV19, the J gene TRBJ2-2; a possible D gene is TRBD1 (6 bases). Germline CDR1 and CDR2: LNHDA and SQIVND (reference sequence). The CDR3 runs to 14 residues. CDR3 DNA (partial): TGTGCCAGTAGCAGGACAGAGTTCGATGAAAAG. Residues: CASSRTEFDEK. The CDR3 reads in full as CASSRTEFDEKLFF. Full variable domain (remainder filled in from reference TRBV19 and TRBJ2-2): DGGITQSPKYLFRKEGQNVTLSCEQNLNHDAMYWYRQDPGQGLRLIYYSQIVNDFQKGDIAEGYSVSREKKESFPLTVTSAQKNPTAFYLCASSRTEFDEKLFFGEGSRLTVL.

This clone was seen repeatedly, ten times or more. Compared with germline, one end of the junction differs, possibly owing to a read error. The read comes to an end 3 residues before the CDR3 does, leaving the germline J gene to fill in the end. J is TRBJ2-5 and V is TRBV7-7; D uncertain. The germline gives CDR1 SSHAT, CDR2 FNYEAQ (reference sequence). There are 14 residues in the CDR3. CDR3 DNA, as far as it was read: TGTGCTAGCAGCCCGTCTAGGTCTCAAGAGACC. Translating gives CASSPSRSQET. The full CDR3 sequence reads CASSPSRSQETQYF.

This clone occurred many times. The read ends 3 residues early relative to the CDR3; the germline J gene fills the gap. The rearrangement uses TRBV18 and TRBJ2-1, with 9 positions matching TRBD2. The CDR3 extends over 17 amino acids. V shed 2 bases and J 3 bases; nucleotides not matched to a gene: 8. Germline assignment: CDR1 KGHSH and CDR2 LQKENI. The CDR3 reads CASSPKRASGNYNEQFF. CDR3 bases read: TGTGCCAGCTCACCAAAGCGGGCTAGCGGGAACTACAATGAG.

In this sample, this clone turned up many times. CDR3 sequence: CATGLAVSYNEQFF. The covered CDR3 bases are TGTGCCACCGGACTAGCGGTATCCTACAATGAG. The V and J genes are TRBV2 and TRBJ2-1; TRBD2 matches 10 bases. With the read ending 3 residues before the CDR3 end, the germline J gene is used to fill in that end. V shed 10 bases, J shed 1 base, and the junction held 4 bases outside the gene matches. Germline V gene lookup returns CDR1 SNHLY and CDR2 FYNNEI. The CDR3 contains 14 residues.

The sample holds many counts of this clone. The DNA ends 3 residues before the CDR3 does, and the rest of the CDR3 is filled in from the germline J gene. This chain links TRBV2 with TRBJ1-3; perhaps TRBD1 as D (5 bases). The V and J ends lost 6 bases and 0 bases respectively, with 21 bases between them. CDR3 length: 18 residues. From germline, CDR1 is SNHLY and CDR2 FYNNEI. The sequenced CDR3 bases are TGTGCCAGCAGGAGAAGGGACTTCCTGGGGGGCTCTGGAAACACC. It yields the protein CASRRRDFLGGSGNT. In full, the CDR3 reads CASRRRDFLGGSGNTIYF.

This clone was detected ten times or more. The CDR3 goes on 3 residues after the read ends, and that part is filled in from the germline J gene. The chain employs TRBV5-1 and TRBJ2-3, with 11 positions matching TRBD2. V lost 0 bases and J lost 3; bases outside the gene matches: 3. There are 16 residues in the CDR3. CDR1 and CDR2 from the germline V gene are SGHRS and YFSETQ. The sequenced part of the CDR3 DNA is TGCGCCAGCAGCTTGGTCGGGACTAGCGGAACAGATACG. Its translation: CASSLVGTSGTDT. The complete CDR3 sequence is CASSLVGTSGTDTQYF. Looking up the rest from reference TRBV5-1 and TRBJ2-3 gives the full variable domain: KAGVTQTPRYLIKTRGQQVTLSCSPISGHRSVSWYQQTPGQGLQFLFEYFSETQRNKGNFPGRFSGRQFSNSRSEMNVSTLELGDSALYLCASSLVGTSGTDTQYFGPGTRLTVL.

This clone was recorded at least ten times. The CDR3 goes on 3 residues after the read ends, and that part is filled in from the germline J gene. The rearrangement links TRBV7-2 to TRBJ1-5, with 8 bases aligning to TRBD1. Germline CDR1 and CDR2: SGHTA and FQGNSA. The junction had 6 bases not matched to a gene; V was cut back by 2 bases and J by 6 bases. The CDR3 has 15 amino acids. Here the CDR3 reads CASSLWQGAIQPQHF. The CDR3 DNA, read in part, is TGTGCCAGCAGCTTATGGCAGGGGGCGATTCAGCCC.

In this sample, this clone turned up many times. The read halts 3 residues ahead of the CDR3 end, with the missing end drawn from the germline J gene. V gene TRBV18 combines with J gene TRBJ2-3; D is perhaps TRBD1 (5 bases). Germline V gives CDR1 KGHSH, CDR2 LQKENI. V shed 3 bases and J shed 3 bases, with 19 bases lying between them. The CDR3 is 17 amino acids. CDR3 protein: CASSPPKGILKTDTQYF. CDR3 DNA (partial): TGTGCCAGCTCACCTCCTAAGGGGATCCTGAAGACAGATACG.